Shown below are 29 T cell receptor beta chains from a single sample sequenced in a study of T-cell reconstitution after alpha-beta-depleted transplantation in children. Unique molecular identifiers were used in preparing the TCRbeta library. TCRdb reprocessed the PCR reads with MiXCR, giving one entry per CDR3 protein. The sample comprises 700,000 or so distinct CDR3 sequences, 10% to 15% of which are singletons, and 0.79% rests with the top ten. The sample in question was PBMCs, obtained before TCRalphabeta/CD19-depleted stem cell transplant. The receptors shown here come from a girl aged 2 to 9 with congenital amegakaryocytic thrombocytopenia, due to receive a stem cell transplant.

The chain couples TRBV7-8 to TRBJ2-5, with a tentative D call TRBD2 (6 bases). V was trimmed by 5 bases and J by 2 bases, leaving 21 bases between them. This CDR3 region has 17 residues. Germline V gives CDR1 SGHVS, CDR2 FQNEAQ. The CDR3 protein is CASSPIGAGLGQETQYF. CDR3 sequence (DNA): TGTGCCAGCAGCCCGATTGGGGCGGGGCTCGGTCAAGAGACCCAGTACTTC.

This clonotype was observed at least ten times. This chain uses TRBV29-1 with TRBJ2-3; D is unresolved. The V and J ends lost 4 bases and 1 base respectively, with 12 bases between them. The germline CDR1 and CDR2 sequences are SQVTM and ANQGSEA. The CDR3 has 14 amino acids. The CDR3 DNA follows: TGCAGCGTTGTCCCGACCTACCGCACAGATACGCAGTATTTT. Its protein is CSVVPTYRTDTQYF.

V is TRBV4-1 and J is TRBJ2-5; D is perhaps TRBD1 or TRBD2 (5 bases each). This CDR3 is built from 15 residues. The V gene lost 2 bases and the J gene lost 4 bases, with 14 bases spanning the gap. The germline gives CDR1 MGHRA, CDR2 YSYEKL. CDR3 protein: CASSQQGGGPETQYF. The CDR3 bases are TGCGCCAGCAGCCAACAGGGTGGAGGTCCAGAGACCCAGTACTTC.

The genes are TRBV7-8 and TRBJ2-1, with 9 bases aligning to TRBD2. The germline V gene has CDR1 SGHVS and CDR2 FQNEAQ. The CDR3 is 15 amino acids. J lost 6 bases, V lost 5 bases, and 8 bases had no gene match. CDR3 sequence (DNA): TGTGCCAGCAGCCAACTAAGACTAGCGGTCAATGAGCAGTTCTTC. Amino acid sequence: CASSQLRLAVNEQFF.

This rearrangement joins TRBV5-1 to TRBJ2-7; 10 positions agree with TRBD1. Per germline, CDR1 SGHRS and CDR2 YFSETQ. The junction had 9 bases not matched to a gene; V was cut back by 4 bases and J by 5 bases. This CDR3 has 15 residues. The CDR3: CASSAVPGQGNEQYF. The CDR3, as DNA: TGCGCCAGCAGCGCCGTCCCGGGACAGGGGAACGAGCAGTACTTC.

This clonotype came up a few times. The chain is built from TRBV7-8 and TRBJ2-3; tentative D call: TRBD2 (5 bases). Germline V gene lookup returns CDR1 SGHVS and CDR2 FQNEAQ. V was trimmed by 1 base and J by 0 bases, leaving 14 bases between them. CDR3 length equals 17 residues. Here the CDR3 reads CASSLGYAAVSTDTQYF. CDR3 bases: TGTGCCAGCAGCTTAGGGTATGCAGCGGTTAGCACAGATACGCAGTATTTT.

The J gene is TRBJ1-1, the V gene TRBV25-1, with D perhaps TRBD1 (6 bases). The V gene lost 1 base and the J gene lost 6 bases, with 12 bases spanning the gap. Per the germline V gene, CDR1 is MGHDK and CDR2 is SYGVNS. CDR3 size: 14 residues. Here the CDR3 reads CASSEFGGRPEAFF. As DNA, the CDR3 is TGTGCCAGCAGTGAATTCGGGGGGCGGCCTGAAGCTTTCTTT.

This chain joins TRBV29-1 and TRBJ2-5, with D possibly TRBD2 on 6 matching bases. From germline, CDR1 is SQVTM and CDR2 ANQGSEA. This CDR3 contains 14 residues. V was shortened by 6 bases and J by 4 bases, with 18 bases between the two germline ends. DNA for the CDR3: TGCAGCGTAGGTGCAAGACTAGTTCCAGAGACCCAGTACTTC. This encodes CSVGARLVPETQYF. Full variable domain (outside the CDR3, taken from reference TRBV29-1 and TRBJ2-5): SAVISQKPSRDICQRGTSLTIQCQVDSQVTMMFWYRQQPGQSLTLIATANQGSEATYESGFVIDKFPISRPNLTFSTLTVSNMSPEDSSIYLCSVGARLVPETQYFGPGTRLLVL.

CDR3 region: CATSLDRFSYYEQYF. CDR3 nucleotide sequence: TGTGCCACCAGCCTGGACAGGTTCAGTTACTACGAGCAGTACTTC. This chain uses TRBV15 with TRBJ2-7; 7 bases are shared with TRBD1. CDR1 is LNHNV and CDR2 is YYDKDF in the germline V gene (reference sequence). This CDR3 spans 15 amino acids. V shed 5 bases, J shed 3 bases, and the junction held 10 bases outside the gene matches. Supplemented by reference TRBV15 and TRBJ2-7, the full variable domain reads DAMVIQNPRYQVTQFGKPVTLSCSQTLNHNVMYWYQQKSSQAPKLLFHYYDKDFNNEADTPDNFQSRRPNTSFCFLDIRSPGLGDTAMYLCATSLDRFSYYEQYFGPGTRLTVT.

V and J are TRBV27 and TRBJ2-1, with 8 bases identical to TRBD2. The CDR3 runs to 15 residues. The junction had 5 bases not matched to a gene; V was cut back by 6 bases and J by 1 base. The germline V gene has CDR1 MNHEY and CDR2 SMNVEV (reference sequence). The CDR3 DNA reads TGTGCCAGCAGAAGGACTAGCCTTTCCTACAATGAGCAGTTCTTC. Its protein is CASRRTSLSYNEQFF.

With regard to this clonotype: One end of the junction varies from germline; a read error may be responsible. DNA of the CDR3: TGTGCCAGCGGTTTGGGGGCAGGGTCTATAATGGACACTGAAGCTTTCTTT. It codes for CASGLGAGSIMDTEAFF. V usage is TRBV12-3 or TRBV12-4 and J usage is TRBJ1-1; weak D call: TRBD1 (6 bases). The CDR3 has 17 amino acids.

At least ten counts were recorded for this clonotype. CDR3 amino acids: CASTPGRELFF. The CDR3 coding sequence is TGCGCCAGCACCCCGGGGAGGGAGCTGTTTTTT. This chain uses TRBV5-1 with TRBJ2-2, with TRBD2 as a possible D gene (5 bases). The V end was cut by 6 bases, the J end by 9 bases, with 9 bases between. The CDR3 runs 11 residues. The germline V gene has CDR1 SGHRS and CDR2 YFSETQ.

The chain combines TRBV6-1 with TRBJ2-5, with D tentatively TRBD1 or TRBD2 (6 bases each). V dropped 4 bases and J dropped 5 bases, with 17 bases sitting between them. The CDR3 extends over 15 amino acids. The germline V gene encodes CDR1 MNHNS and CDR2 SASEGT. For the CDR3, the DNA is TGTGCCAGCAGTGGCGAACAGGGTCGGGGGGAGACCCAGTACTTC. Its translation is CASSGEQGRGETQYF.

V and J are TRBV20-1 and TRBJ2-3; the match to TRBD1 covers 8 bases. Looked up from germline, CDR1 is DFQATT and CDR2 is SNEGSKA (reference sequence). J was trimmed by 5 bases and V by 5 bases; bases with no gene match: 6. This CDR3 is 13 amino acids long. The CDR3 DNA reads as TGCAGTGCTCCCGGGACAGGAGAAGATACGCAGTATTTT. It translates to CSAPGTGEDTQYF.

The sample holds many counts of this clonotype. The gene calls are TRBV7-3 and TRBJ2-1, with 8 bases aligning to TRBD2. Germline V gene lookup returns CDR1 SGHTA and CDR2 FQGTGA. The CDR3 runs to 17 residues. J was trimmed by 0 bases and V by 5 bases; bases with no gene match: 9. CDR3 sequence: CASSHTSGLVSYNEQFF. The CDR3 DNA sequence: TGTGCCAGCAGCCATACATCGGGACTAGTCTCCTACAATGAGCAGTTCTTC.

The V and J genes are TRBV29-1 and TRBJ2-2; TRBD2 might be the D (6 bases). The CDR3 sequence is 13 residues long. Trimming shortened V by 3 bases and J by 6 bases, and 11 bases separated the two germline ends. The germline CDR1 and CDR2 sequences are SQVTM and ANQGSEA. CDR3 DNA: TGCAGCGTTGAGCGGGATTTCCCCGGGGAGCTGTTTTTT. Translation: CSVERDFPGELFF.

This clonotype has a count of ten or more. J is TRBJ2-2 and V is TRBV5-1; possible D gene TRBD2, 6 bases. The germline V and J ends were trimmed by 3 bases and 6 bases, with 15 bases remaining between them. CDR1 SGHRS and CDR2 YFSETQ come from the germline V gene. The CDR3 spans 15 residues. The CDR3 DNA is TGCGCCAGCAGCTGGAGGGGAGTCGGCTCCGGGGAGCTGTTTTTT. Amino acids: CASSWRGVGSGELFF.

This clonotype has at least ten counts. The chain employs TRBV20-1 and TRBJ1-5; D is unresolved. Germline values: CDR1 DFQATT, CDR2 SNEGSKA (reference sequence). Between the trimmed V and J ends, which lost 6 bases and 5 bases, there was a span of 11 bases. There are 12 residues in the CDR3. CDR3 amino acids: CSAPDGDQPQHF. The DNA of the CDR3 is TGCAGTGCACCGGACGGGGATCAGCCCCAGCATTTT.

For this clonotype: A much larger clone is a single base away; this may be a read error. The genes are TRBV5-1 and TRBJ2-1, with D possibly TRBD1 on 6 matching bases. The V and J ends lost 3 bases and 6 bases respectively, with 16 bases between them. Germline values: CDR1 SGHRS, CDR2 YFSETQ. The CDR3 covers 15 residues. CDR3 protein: CASSSQGTLCNEQFF. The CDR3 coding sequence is TGCGCCAGCAGCTCCCAGGGGACCCTCTGCAATGAGCAGTTCTTC. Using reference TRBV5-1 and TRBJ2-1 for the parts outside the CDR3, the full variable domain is KAGVTQTPRYLIKTRGQQVTLSCSPISGHRSVSWYQQTPGQGLQFLFEYFSETQRNKGNFPGRFSGRQFSNSRSEMNVSTLELGDSALYLCASSSQGTLCNEQFFGPGTRLTVL.

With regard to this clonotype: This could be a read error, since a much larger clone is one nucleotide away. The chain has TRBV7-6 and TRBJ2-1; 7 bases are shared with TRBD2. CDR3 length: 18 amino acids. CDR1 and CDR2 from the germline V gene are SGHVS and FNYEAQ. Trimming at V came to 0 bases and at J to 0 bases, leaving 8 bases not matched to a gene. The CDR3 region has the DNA TGTGCCAGCAGCTTAGCTTCGACTGGCGGGAGCTCCTACAATGAGCAGTTCTTC. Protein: CASSLASTGGSSYNEQFF. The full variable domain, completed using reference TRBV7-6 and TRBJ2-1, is GAGVSQSPRYKVTKRGQDVALRCDPISGHVSLYWYRQALGQGPEFLTYFNYEAQQDKSGLPNDRFSAERPEGSISTLTIQRTEQRDSAMYRCASSLASTGGSSYNEQFFGPGTRLTVL.

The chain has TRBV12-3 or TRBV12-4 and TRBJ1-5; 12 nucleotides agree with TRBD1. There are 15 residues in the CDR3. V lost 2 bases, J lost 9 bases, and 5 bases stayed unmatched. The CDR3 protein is CASSLLGQGAGPQHF. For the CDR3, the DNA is TGTGCCAGCAGTTTATTGGGACAGGGGGCAGGGCCCCAGCATTTT.

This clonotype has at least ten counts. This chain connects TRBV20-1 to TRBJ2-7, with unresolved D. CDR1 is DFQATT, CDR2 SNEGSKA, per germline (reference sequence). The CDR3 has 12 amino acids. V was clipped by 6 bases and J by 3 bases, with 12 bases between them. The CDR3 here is CSAKTTYYEQYF. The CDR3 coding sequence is TGCAGTGCGAAGACAACCTACTACGAGCAGTACTTC.

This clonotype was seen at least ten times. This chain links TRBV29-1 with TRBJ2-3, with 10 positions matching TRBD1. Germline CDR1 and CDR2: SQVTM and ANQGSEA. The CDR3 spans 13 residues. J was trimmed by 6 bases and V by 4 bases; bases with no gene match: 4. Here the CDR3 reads CSVGQGAGDTQYF. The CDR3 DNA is TGCAGCGTTGGACAGGGGGCGGGGGATACGCAGTATTTT.

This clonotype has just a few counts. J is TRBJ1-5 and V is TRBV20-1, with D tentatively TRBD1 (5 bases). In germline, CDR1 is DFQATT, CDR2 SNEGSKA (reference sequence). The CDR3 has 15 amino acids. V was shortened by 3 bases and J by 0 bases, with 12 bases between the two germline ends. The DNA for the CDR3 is TGCAGTGCTAGGCACCCGGGGGTTAGCAATCAGCCCCAGCATTTT. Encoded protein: CSARHPGVSNQPQHF.

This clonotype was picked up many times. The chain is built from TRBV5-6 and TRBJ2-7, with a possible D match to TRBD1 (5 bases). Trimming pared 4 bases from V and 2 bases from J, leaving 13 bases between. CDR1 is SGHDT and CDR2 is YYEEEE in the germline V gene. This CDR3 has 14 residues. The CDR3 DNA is TGTGCCAGCAGCCCCTATGACAGAGCCTACGAGCAGTACTTC. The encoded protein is CASSPYDRAYEQYF.

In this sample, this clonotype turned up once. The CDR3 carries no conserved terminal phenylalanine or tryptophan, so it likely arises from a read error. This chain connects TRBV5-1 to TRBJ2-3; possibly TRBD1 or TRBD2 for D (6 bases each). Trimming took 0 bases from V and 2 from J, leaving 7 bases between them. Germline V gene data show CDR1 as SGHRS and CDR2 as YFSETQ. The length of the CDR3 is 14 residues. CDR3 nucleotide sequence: TGCGCCAGCAGCTTGGCGGGGGCCACAGATACGCAGTATTCT. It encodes CASSLAGATDTQYS.

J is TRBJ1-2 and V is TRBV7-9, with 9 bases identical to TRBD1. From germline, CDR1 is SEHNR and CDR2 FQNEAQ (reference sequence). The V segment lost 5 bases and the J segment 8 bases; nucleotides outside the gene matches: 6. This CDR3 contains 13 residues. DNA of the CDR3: TGTGCCAGCAGCCAAGACAGGGGGGAAGGCTACACCTTC. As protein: CASSQDRGEGYTF. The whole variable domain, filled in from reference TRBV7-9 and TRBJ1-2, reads DTGVSQNPRHKITKRGQNVTFRCDPISEHNRLYWYRQTLGQGPEFLTYFQNEAQLEKSRLLSDRFSAERPKGSFSTLEIQRTEQGDSAMYLCASSQDRGEGYTFGSGTRLTVV.

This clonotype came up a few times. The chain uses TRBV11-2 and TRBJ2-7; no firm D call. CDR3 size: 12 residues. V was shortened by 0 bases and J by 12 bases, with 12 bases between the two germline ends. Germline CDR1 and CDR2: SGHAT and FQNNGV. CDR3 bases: TGTGCCAGCAGCTTAGATGGAGTCAGTCTGTACTTC. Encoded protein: CASSLDGVSLYF.

DNA for the CDR3: TGTGCCAGCGTGGACATCGGAAACTACGAGCAGTACTTC. This translates into CASVDIGNYEQYF. The chain couples TRBV7-9 to TRBJ2-7; perhaps TRBD1 as D (5 bases). The CDR3 extends over 13 amino acids. Trimming stripped 8 bases from V and 3 bases from J, with 14 bases between. The germline V gene encodes CDR1 SEHNR and CDR2 FQNEAQ (reference sequence).